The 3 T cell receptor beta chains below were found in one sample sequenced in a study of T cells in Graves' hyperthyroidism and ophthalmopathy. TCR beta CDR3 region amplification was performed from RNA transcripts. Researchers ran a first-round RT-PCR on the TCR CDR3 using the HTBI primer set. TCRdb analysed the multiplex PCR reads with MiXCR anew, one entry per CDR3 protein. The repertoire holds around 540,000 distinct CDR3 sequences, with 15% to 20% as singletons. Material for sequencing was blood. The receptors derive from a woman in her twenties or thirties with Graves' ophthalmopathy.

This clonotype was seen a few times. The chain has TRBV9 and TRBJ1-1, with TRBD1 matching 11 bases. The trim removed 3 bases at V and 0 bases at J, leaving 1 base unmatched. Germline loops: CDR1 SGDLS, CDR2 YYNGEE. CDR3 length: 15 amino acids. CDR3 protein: CASSGGQGVNTEAFF. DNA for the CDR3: TGTGCCAGCAGCGGGGGACAGGGGGTGAACACTGAAGCTTTCTTT.

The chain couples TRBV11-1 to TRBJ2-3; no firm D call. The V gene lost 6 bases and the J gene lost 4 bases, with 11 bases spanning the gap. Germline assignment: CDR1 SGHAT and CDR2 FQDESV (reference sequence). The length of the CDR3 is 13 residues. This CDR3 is CASSLPSADTQYF. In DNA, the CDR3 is TGTGCCAGCAGTCTCCCGTCCGCAGATACGCAGTATTTT.

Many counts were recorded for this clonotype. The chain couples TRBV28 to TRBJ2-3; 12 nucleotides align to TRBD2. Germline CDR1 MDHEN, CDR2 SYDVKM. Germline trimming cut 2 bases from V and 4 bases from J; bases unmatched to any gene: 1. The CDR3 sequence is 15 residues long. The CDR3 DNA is TGTGCCAGCAGTTTACGACTAGCGGGAGCAGATACGCAGTATTTT. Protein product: CASSLRLAGADTQYF.